The clone carrying this T cell receptor (beta chain) was detected a few times. The CDR3 is 16 residues long. Trimming removed 2 bases from V and 0 bases from J, with 9 bases in between. The germline V gene encodes CDR1 SGHRS and CDR2 YFSETQ. The use of a sample-barcoded 5' primer and a J-beta primer mix characterized a second PCR of about 7 to 12 cycles. TCRdb processed the 5' RACE reads anew with MiXCR; each CDR3 protein has one entry. The table lists hundreds of thousands of distinct CDR3 sequences, around 36% of them singletons. The data originate from a study of blood T cells in healthy people across ages.

This TCR was sampled from a man younger than 30 in good health. This chain uses TRBV5-1 with TRBJ2-6; possible D gene TRBD2, 5 bases. Sequencing was done on a sample of blood. The CDR3 is CASSLLRDSGANVLTF. The CDR3 DNA reads TGCGCCAGCAGCTTACTACGGGACTCTGGGGCCAACGTCCTGACTTTC.